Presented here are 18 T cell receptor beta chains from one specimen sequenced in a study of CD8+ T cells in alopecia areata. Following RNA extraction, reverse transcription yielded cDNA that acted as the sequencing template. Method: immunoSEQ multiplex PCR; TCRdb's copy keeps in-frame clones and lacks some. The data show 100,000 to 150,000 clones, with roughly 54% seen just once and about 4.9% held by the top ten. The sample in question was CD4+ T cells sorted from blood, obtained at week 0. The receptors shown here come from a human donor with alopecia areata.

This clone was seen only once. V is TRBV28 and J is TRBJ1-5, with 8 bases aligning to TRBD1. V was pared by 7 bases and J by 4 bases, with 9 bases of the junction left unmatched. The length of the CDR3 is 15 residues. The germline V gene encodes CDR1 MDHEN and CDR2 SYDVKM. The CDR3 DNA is TGTGCCAGCAAGACCAACAGGGGGGTAAATCAGCCCCAGCATTTT. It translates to CASKTNRGVNQPQHF.

The CDR3, as DNA: TGTGCCATACAGGGTATGAACACTGAAGCTTTCTTT. Translation gives CAIQGMNTEAFF. The J gene is TRBJ1-1, the V gene TRBV10-3; the D gene is possibly TRBD1 (6 bases). CDR1 is ENHRY, CDR2 SYGVKD, per germline. V dropped 9 bases and J dropped 0 bases, with 8 bases sitting between them. This CDR3 has 12 amino acids.

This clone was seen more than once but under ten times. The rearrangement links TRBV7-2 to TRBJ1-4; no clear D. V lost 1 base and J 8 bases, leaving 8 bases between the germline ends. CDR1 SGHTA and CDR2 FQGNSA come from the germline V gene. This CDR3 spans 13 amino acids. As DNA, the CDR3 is TGTGCCAGCAGCTTAGAGGGTGGGGAAAAACTGTTTTTT. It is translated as CASSLEGGEKLFF.

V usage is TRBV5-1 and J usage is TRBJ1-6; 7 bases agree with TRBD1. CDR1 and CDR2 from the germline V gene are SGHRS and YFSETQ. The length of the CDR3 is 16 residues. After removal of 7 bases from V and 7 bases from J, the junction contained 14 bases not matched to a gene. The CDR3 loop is CASGTGQGGLNSPLHF. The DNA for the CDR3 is TGCGCCAGCGGCACAGGCCAGGGGGGTTTGAATTCACCCCTCCACTTT.

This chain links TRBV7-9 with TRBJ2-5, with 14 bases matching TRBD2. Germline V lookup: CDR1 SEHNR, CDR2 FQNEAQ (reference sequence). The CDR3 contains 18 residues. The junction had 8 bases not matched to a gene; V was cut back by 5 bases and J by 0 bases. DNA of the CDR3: TGTGCCAGCAGCCTAGGGACTAGCGGGAGTTTGTACCAAGAGACCCAGTACTTC. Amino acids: CASSLGTSGSLYQETQYF.

Written as DNA, the CDR3 is TGTGCCAGCAGCTTGGAAGGGTCGGGGAACTATGGCTACACCTTC. As protein: CASSLEGSGNYGYTF. This chain links TRBV5-4 with TRBJ1-2; D not resolved. This CDR3 region has 15 residues. Germline CDR1 reads SGHNT; CDR2 reads YYREEE (reference sequence). Trimming removed 0 bases at V and 2 bases at J, with 11 bases between.

In nucleotides, the CDR3 is TGCAGCGTTGATACGGACAGAGGACATGGCTACACCTTC. It yields the protein CSVDTDRGHGYTF. The V gene is TRBV29-1, the J gene TRBJ1-2; a weak D match, TRBD1 (6 bases). In germline, CDR1 is SQVTM, CDR2 ANQGSEA. The CDR3 has 13 amino acids. V lost 3 bases, J lost 6 bases, and 14 bases lay in between. The full variable domain, completed using reference TRBV29-1 and TRBJ1-2, is SAVISQKPSRDICQRGTSLTIQCQVDSQVTMMFWYRQQPGQSLTLIATANQGSEATYESGFVIDKFPISRPNLTFSTLTVSNMSPEDSSIYLCSVDTDRGHGYTFGSGTRLTVV.

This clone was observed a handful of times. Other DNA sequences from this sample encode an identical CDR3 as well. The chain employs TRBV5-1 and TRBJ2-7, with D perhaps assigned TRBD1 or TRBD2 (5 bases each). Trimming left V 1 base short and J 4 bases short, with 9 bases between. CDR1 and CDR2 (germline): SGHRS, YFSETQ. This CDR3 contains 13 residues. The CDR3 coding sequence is TGCGCCAGCAGCTTGACAGGCGGGTACGAGCAGTACTTC. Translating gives CASSLTGGYEQYF.

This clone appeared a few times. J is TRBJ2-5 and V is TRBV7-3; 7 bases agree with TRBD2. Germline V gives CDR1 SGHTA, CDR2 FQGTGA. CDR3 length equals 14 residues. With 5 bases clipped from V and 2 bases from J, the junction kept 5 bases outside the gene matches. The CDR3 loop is CASSPTSRQETQYF. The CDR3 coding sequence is TGTGCCAGCAGCCCGACTAGCAGACAAGAGACCCAGTACTTC.

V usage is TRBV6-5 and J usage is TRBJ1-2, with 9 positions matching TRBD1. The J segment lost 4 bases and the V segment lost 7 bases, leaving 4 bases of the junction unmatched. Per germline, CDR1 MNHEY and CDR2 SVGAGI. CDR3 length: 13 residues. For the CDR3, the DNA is TGTGCCAGCACCAGGGACAGGGTCTATGGCTACACCTTC. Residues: CASTRDRVYGYTF.

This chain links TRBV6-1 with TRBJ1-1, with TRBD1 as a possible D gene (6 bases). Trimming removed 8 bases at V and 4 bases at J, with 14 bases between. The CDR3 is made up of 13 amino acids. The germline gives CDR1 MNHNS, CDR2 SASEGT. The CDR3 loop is CASGREGVTEAFF. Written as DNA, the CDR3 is TGTGCCAGCGGTCGAGAGGGGGTCACTGAAGCTTTCTTT.

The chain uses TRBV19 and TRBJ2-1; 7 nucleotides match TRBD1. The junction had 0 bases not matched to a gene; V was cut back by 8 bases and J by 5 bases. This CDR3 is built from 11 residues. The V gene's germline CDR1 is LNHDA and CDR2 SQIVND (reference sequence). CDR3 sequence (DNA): TGTGCCAGTGACAGGGACAATGAGCAGTTCTTC. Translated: CASDRDNEQFF.

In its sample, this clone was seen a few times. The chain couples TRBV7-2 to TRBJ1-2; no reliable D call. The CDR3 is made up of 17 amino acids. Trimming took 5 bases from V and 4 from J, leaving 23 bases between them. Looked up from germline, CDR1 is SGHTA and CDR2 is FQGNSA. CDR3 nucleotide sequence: TGTGCCAGCAGCATTGACGTTTTCAGCGCACAGATCTATGGCTACACCTTC. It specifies CASSIDVFSAQIYGYTF.

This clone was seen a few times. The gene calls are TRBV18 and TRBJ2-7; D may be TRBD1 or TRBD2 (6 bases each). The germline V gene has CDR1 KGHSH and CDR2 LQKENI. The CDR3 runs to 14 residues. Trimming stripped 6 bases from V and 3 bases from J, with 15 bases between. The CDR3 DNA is TGTGCCAGCTCCCAAAATGAGGGGGGCTACGAGCAGTACTTC. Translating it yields CASSQNEGGYEQYF.

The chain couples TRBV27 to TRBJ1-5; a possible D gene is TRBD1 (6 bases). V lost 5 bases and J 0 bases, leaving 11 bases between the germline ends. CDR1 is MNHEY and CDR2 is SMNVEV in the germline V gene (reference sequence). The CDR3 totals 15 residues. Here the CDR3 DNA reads TGTGCCAGCAGTCCAGGGGCATATAGCAATCAGCCCCAGCATTTT. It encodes CASSPGAYSNQPQHF.

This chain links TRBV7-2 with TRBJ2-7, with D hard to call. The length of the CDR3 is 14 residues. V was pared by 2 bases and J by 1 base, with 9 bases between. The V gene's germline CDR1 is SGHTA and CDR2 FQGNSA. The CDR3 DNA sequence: TGTGCCAGCAGCTTAATAGACTCTTCCTACGAGCAGTACTTC. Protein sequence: CASSLIDSSYEQYF.

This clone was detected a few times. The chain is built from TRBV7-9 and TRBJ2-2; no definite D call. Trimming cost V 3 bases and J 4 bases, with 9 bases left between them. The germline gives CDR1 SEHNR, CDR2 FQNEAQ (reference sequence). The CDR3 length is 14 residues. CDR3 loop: CASSFGGATGELFF. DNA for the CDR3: TGTGCCAGCAGCTTCGGCGGAGCCACCGGGGAGCTGTTTTTT.

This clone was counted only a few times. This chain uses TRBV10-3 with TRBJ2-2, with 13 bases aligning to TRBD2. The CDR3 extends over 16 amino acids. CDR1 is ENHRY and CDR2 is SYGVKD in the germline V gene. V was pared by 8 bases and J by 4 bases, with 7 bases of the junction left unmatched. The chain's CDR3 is CAIGTSGEAGTGELFF. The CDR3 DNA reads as TGTGCCATCGGGACTAGCGGGGAGGCAGGCACCGGGGAGCTGTTTTTT.